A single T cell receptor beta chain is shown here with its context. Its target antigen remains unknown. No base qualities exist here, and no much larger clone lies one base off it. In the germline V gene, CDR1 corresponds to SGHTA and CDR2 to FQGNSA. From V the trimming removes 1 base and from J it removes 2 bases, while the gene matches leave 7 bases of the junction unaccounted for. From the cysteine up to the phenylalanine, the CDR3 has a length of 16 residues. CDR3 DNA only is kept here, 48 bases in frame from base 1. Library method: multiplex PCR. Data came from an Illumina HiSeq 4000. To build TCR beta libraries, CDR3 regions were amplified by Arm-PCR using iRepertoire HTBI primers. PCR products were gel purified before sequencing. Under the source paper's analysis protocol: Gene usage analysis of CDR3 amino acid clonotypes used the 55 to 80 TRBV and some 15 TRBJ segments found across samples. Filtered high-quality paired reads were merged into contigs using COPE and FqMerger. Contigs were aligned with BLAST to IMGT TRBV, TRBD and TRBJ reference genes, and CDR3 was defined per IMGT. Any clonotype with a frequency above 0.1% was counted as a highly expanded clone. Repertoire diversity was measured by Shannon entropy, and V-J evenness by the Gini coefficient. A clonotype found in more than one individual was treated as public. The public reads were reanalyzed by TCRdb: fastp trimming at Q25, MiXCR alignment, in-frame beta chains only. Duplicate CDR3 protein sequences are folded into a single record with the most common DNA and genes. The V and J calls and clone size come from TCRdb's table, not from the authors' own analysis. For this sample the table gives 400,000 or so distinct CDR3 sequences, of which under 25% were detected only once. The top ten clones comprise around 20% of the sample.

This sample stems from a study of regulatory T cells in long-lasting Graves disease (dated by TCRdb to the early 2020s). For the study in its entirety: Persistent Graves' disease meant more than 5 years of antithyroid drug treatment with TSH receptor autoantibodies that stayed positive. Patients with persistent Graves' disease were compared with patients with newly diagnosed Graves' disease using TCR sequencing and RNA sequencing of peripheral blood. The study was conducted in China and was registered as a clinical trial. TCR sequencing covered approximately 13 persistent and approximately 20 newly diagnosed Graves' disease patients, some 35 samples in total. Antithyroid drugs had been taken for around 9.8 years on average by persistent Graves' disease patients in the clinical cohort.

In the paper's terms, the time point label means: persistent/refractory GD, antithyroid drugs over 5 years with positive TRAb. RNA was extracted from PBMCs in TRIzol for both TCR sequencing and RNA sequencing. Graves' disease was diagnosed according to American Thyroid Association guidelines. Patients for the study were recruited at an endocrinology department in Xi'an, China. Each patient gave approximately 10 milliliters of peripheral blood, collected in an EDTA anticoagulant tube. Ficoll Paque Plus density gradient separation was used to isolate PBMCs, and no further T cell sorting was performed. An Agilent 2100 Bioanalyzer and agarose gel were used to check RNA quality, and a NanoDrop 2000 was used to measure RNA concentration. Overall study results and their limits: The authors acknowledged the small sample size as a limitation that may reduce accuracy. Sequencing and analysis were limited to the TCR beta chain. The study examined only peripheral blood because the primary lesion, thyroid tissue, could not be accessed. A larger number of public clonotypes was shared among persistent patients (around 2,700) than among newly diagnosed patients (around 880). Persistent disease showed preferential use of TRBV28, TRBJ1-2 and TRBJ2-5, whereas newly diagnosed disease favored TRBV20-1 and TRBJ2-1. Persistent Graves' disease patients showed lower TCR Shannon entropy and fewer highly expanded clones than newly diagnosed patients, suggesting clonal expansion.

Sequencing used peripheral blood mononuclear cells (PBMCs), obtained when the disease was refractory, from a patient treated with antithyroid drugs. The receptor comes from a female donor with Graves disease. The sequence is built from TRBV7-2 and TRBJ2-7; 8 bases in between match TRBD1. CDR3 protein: CASSLVEQGDTYEQYF. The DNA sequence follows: TGTGCCAGCAGCTTAGTAGAACAGGGGGACACCTACGAGCAGTACTTC. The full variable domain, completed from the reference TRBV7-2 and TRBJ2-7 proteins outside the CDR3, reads GAGVSQSPSNKVTEKGKDVELRCDPISGHTALYWYRQSLGQGLEFLIYFQGNSAPDKSGLPSDRFSAERTGGSVSTLTIQRTQQEDSAVYLCASSLVEQGDTYEQYFGPGTRLTVT.